The 29 T cell receptor beta chains presented below share a single source sample, sequenced in a study of cytomegalovirus exposure and HLA in healthy donors. PCR used 60 Vbeta primers and 13 Jbeta primers. Profiling relied on immunoSEQ multiplex PCR, and the TCRdb table lists in-frame clones only, not all of them. The data show some 140,000 clones, with approximately 70% seen just once and about 1.2% held by the top ten. The sample was PBMCs. These receptors came from a woman aged 40 to 49 in good health and CMV-seronegative.

The chain couples TRBV19 to TRBJ1-6; TRBD1 is a possible D gene (5 bases). Trimming removed 6 bases from V and 11 bases from J, with 17 bases in between. The CDR3 has 14 residues. Germline V gene sequence: CDR1 LNHDA, CDR2 SQIVND (reference sequence). The CDR3: CASSLSQGVTPLHF. DNA for the CDR3: TGTGCCAGTAGCCTCTCGCAGGGTGTGACACCCCTCCACTTT.

The chain links TRBV6-5 to TRBJ1-1, with TRBD1 matching over 10 bases. V lost 7 bases and J lost 0; bases outside the gene matches: 5. This CDR3 spans 15 amino acids. In germline, CDR1 is MNHEY, CDR2 SVGAGI. CDR3 region: CASKDRGYVNTEAFF. In DNA form, the CDR3 reads TGTGCCAGCAAGGACAGGGGGTACGTGAACACTGAAGCTTTCTTT.

This chain uses TRBV5-6 with TRBJ1-1; TRBD1 matches at 9 bases. The CDR3 has 14 residues. Germline CDR1 is SGHDT and CDR2 is YYEEEE. V gave up 4 bases and J gave up 4 bases; unmatched junction bases: 5. CDR3 DNA: TGTGCCAGCAGCCATGGACAGGGGACCACTGAAGCTTTCTTT. The encoded protein is CASSHGQGTTEAFF.

The CDR3: CASRPDSGGNTGELFF. The CDR3, as DNA: TGTGCCAGCAGGCCTGATAGCGGGGGGAACACCGGGGAGCTGTTTTTT. This sequence joins TRBV28 and TRBJ2-2, with 9 bases identical to TRBD2. The CDR3 consists of 16 residues. J lost 1 base, V lost 6 bases, and 6 bases had no gene match. From germline, CDR1 is MDHEN and CDR2 SYDVKM.

This sequence joins TRBV28 and TRBJ2-1; 9 nucleotides line up with TRBD2. The V and J ends lost 6 bases and 10 bases, in that order; junction bases with no gene match: 7. The CDR3 has 13 amino acids. The germline CDR1 and CDR2 sequences are MDHEN and SYDVKM. The CDR3 protein is CASSNRLAGEQFF. The CDR3 coding sequence is TGTGCCAGCAGCAATCGTCTAGCGGGAGAGCAGTTCTTC.

The CDR3 DNA is TGTGCCAGCAGCTCAGTAGAGACAGGGGGCTACACCTTC. This gives the protein CASSSVETGGYTF. The gene calls are TRBV9 and TRBJ1-2; 7 bases are a match to TRBD1. There are 13 residues in the CDR3. V was clipped by 4 bases and J by 8 bases; unmatched bases: 8. Germline CDR1 reads SGDLS; CDR2 reads YYNGEE.

The rearrangement uses TRBV6-6 and TRBJ2-1; 7 bases map to TRBD1. The length of the CDR3 is 16 residues. The V segment lost 4 bases and the J segment 4 bases; nucleotides outside the gene matches: 10. Germline V gene data show CDR1 as MNHNY and CDR2 as SVGAGI (reference sequence). CDR3 sequence (DNA): TGTGCCAGCAGTTGGCAACCTGGACAGGTGTACAATGAGCAGTTCTTC. Translation: CASSWQPGQVYNEQFF.

The chain combines TRBV28 with TRBJ1-2; 9 bases line up with TRBD1. Germline CDR1 is MDHEN and CDR2 is SYDVKM. With 7 bases clipped from V and 7 bases from J, the junction kept 7 bases outside the gene matches. The CDR3 is 13 residues long. CDR3 nucleotide sequence: TGTGCCAGCACCCTGGACAGGGGCGGTGGCTACACCTTC. Translation gives CASTLDRGGGYTF.

This clone was observed once. The V and J genes are TRBV6-4 and TRBJ1-2, with 10 nucleotides matching TRBD1. The germline gives CDR1 MRHNA, CDR2 SNTAGT. The trim removed 5 bases at V and 3 bases at J, leaving 3 bases unmatched. This CDR3 has 14 amino acids. Here the CDR3 reads CASSTGTGDYGYTF. As DNA, the CDR3 is TGTGCCAGCAGTACCGGGACAGGGGACTATGGCTACACCTTC.

The chain uses TRBV7-9 and TRBJ1-1; 9 nucleotides line up with TRBD1. The CDR3 runs to 15 residues. After removal of 5 bases from V and 6 bases from J, the junction contained 10 bases not matched to a gene. The germline V gene encodes CDR1 SEHNR and CDR2 FQNEAQ (reference sequence). The CDR3: CASSRGGQGFSEAFF. The CDR3 nucleotides read TGTGCCAGCAGCCGCGGGGGACAGGGATTTTCTGAAGCTTTCTTT. The complete variable domain, with remaining parts taken from reference TRBV7-9 and TRBJ1-1, reads DTGVSQNPRHKITKRGQNVTFRCDPISEHNRLYWYRQTLGQGPEFLTYFQNEAQLEKSRLLSDRFSAERPKGSFSTLEIQRTEQGDSAMYLCASSRGGQGFSEAFFGQGTRLTVV.

On this clone itself: Other DNA sequences in this specimen translate into the identical CDR3. J is TRBJ2-1 and V is TRBV25-1, with D perhaps TRBD2 (6 bases). The V end lost 4 bases, the J end lost 4 bases, and 17 bases lay between the germline ends. Germline V CDR1 and CDR2: MGHDK, SYGVNS. The CDR3 has 16 residues. Here the CDR3 reads CASSGGTGRIYNEQFF. The CDR3 DNA reads TGTGCCAGCAGTGGGGGGACCGGGAGAATATACAATGAGCAGTTCTTC.

The chain joins TRBV6-5 to TRBJ2-1; 9 bases agree with TRBD2. Germline V lookup: CDR1 MNHEY, CDR2 SVGAGI. The CDR3 has 15 residues. V lost 6 bases and J lost 7; bases outside the gene matches: 10. Written as DNA, the CDR3 is TGTGCCAGCAGCCTCACTAGCGGGTTCCGGAATGAGCAGTTCTTC. Translated, it gives CASSLTSGFRNEQFF.

CDR3: CASSWGGGGTNTGELFF. As DNA, the CDR3 is TGTGCCAGCAGCTGGGGGGGAGGGGGAACGAACACCGGGGAGCTGTTTTTT. The V call is TRBV5-6, the J call TRBJ2-2; D possibly corresponds to TRBD2 (7 bases). This CDR3 contains 17 residues. The germline CDR1 and CDR2 sequences are SGHDT and YYEEEE. Trimming removed 3 bases from V and 0 bases from J, with 15 bases in between.

V gene TRBV6-1 combines with J gene TRBJ2-1; a weak D match, TRBD1 (6 bases). Trimming pared 8 bases from V and 4 bases from J, leaving 15 bases between. The germline V gene has CDR1 MNHNS and CDR2 SASEGT. The CDR3 sequence is 14 residues long. In DNA, the CDR3 is TGTGCCAGCTTTACAGGGAATGTGTACAATGAGCAGTTCTTC. Amino acids: CASFTGNVYNEQFF.

The rearrangement links TRBV7-2 to TRBJ1-1; possible D gene TRBD1, 6 bases. CDR3 length: 15 amino acids. Trimming removed 2 bases from V and 0 bases from J, with 10 bases in between. Germline CDR1 SGHTA, CDR2 FQGNSA. This CDR3 reads CASSLWGRVNTEAFF. In nucleotides, the CDR3 is TGTGCCAGCAGCTTATGGGGGCGCGTGAACACTGAAGCTTTCTTT. Together with reference TRBV7-2 and TRBJ1-1, the CDR3 gives the full variable domain: GAGVSQSPSNKVTEKGKDVELRCDPISGHTALYWYRQSLGQGLEFLIYFQGNSAPDKSGLPSDRFSAERTGGSVSTLTIQRTQQEDSAVYLCASSLWGRVNTEAFFGQGTRLTVV.

The rearrangement joins TRBV10-3 to TRBJ2-3; D possibly corresponds to TRBD2 (6 bases). Trimming pared 10 bases from V and 6 bases from J, leaving 14 bases between. Germline loops: CDR1 ENHRY, CDR2 SYGVKD. The CDR3 covers 12 residues. The CDR3 protein is CATGTPQDTQYF. In DNA, the CDR3 is TGTGCCACCGGGACTCCCCAGGATACGCAGTATTTT.

In this sample, this clone turned up a few times. The genes are TRBV6-1 and TRBJ1-4, with D perhaps TRBD1 (6 bases). The CDR3 is made up of 14 amino acids. Trimming took 5 bases from V and 7 from J, leaving 14 bases between them. Germline loops: CDR1 MNHNS, CDR2 SASEGT. Here the CDR3 reads CASSRTARGEKLFF. The DNA of the CDR3 is TGTGCCAGCAGTAGGACAGCAAGAGGTGAAAAACTGTTTTTT.

This clone was seen only once. The J gene is TRBJ1-1, the V gene TRBV29-1, with 7 bases matching TRBD1. The trim removed 7 bases at V and 3 bases at J, leaving 8 bases unmatched. The CDR3 has 13 amino acids. Germline CDR1 is SQVTM and CDR2 is ANQGSEA. CDR3 coding DNA: TGCAGCGGCGGACAGGCCGTCGACACTGAAGCTTTCTTT. Translation gives CSGGQAVDTEAFF.

The chain employs TRBV5-1 and TRBJ2-1; the match to TRBD1 covers 12 bases. This CDR3 is 14 amino acids long. The trim removed 6 bases at V and 5 bases at J, leaving 3 bases unmatched. Germline values: CDR1 SGHRS, CDR2 YFSETQ. CDR3 loop: CASTGTGGNNEQFF. The CDR3 DNA reads as TGCGCCAGCACCGGGACAGGGGGCAACAATGAGCAGTTCTTC.

The chain combines TRBV11-2 with TRBJ2-5; the D gene is possibly TRBD2 (5 bases). The CDR3 totals 14 residues. Germline V CDR1 and CDR2: SGHAT, FQNNGV. V was trimmed by 3 bases and J by 3 bases, leaving 11 bases between them. The CDR3 here is CASSFNRGKETQYF. For the CDR3, the DNA is TGTGCCAGCAGCTTCAATCGGGGTAAAGAGACCCAGTACTTC.

The chain recombines TRBV6-4 with TRBJ1-6, with TRBD1 as a possible D gene (6 bases). The germline V gene has CDR1 MRHNA and CDR2 SNTAGT. This CDR3 comprises 15 residues. V was clipped by 3 bases and J by 8 bases, with 14 bases between them. CDR3 amino acids: CASSELADRYSPLHF. CDR3 DNA sequence: TGTGCCAGCAGTGAGCTGGCGGACAGATATTCACCCCTCCACTTT.

The chain joins TRBV5-1 to TRBJ1-3; D might be TRBD1 (5 bases). Trimming stripped 1 base from V and 2 bases from J, with 10 bases between. CDR1 and CDR2 from the germline V gene are SGHRS and YFSETQ. The length of the CDR3 is 15 residues. The CDR3 loop is CASSLSGETGNTIYF. The CDR3 nucleotides read TGCGCCAGCAGCTTGTCGGGGGAGACTGGAAACACCATATATTTT.

The chain couples TRBV27 to TRBJ1-2; D perhaps matches TRBD1 (5 bases). The CDR3 covers 15 residues. The germline V and J ends were trimmed by 0 bases and 3 bases, with 11 bases remaining between them. Germline CDR1 MNHEY, CDR2 SMNVEV (reference sequence). The CDR3 region has the DNA TGTGCCAGCAGTTTATCGGGGCAGATATACTATGGCTACACCTTC. It translates to CASSLSGQIYYGYTF.

About this clone itself: Other DNA sequences in this specimen translate into the identical CDR3. The genes are TRBV2 and TRBJ1-1; 8 bases match TRBD1. The germline V gene encodes CDR1 SNHLY and CDR2 FYNNEI. The CDR3 is made up of 13 amino acids. The trim removed 6 bases at V and 1 base at J, leaving 1 base unmatched. The CDR3 region has the DNA TGTGCCAGCAGCGACAGGGGGAACACTGAAGCTTTCTTT. This codes for CASSDRGNTEAFF. The entire variable domain, with the rest obtained from reference TRBV2 and TRBJ1-1, is as follows: EPEVTQTPSHQVTQMGQEVILRCVPISNHLYFYWYRQILGQKVEFLVSFYNNEISEKSEIFDDQFSVERPDGSNFTLKIRSTKLEDSAMYFCASSDRGNTEAFFGQGTRLTVV.

V gene TRBV5-1 combines with J gene TRBJ2-2; D might be TRBD1 (6 bases). This CDR3 has 15 amino acids. Germline loops: CDR1 SGHRS, CDR2 YFSETQ. The V end lost 1 base, the J end lost 4 bases, and 11 bases lay between the germline ends. The CDR3, as DNA: TGCGCCAGCAGCTTGCCCAGGGGTAGCACCGGGGAGCTGTTTTTT. Its protein product is CASSLPRGSTGELFF.

The chain uses TRBV29-1 and TRBJ2-1, with 14 bases identical to TRBD2. This CDR3 is built from 14 residues. V trimming: 7 bases; J trimming: 9 bases; junction bases outside the gene matches: 8. Germline V lookup: CDR1 SQVTM, CDR2 ANQGSEA. This CDR3 is CSAATSGGAGEQFF. The CDR3 nucleotides read TGCAGCGCCGCGACTAGCGGGGGGGCGGGTGAGCAGTTCTTC.

This rearrangement joins TRBV7-3 to TRBJ1-1, with 11 positions matching TRBD1. The CDR3 contains 13 residues. CDR1 SGHTA and CDR2 FQGTGA come from the germline V gene. J lost 6 bases, V lost 8 bases, and 5 bases had no gene match. The CDR3 sequence: CASGQGAGAEAFF. As DNA, the CDR3 is TGTGCCAGCGGACAGGGGGCGGGTGCTGAAGCTTTCTTT.

This rearrangement joins TRBV28 to TRBJ1-4; D is ambiguous. The ends were cut back, 5 bases at V and 3 bases at J, with 13 bases in the middle. Germline CDR1 and CDR2: MDHEN and SYDVKM. The length of the CDR3 is 15 residues. CDR3 sequence: CASSLRGSSNEKLFF. For the CDR3, the DNA is TGTGCCAGCAGTCTACGCGGCAGCTCTAATGAAAAACTGTTTTTT.

This clone was detected only a few times. This sequence joins TRBV6-5 and TRBJ1-2; a weak D match, TRBD1 (6 bases). Trimming took off 5 bases at V and 4 bases at J, with 17 bases between the two ends. The length of the CDR3 is 15 residues. The germline CDR1 and CDR2 sequences are MNHEY and SVGAGI. The CDR3 protein is CASSRSGRGSYGYTF. The CDR3 DNA follows: TGTGCCAGCAGTAGGTCCGGCAGGGGCAGCTATGGCTACACCTTC.